The 28 T cell receptor beta chains given below trace back to one sample, sequenced in a study of regulatory T cells in long-lasting Graves disease. The time point is: newly diagnosed GD, antithyroid drugs for less than 3 months. RNA from PBMCs was the source of the TCR library. Arm-PCR of CDR3 regions with iRepertoire HTBI primers generated TCR beta libraries. MiXCR was run by TCRdb on the multiplex PCR reads, yielding one entry per CDR3 protein. The sample consists of hundreds of thousands of distinct CDR3 sequences, 16% of them appearing once. The same data also contributed to another study, on T cells in Graves' hyperthyroidism and ophthalmopathy.

Sequenced here: peripheral blood mononuclear cells (PBMCs), sampled at new diagnosis, from a patient treated with antithyroid drugs. The receptors come from a man aged 35 to 55 with Graves disease.

This clonotype came up many times. J is TRBJ2-1 and V is TRBV9; 8 nucleotides align to TRBD1. V lost 3 bases, J lost 4 bases, and 6 bases stayed unmatched. The CDR3 sequence is 15 residues long. CDR1 SGDLS and CDR2 YYNGEE come from the germline V gene. The CDR3 spells CASSASGQEYNEQFF. CDR3 DNA: TGTGCCAGCAGCGCCTCGGGACAGGAATACAATGAGCAGTTCTTC.

About this clonotype itself: A much larger clone sits a single nucleotide away, making a read error possible. In DNA, the CDR3 is TGTGTCAGCACCCAGCCCGCCTTGAACACTGAAGCTTTCTTT. Its protein is CVSTQPALNTEAFF. The chain joins TRBV12-3 or TRBV12-4 to TRBJ1-1; D uncertain. This CDR3 region has 14 residues.

Note on this clonotype: A far larger clone differs by one base, so this is likely a read error. The V and J genes are TRBV6-9 and TRBJ2-1, with TRBD1 as a possible D gene (6 bases). CDR1 and CDR2 from the germline V gene are MNHGY and SVAAGI. With 3 bases removed from V and 5 bases from J, the gap between germline ends came to 8 bases. The CDR3 sequence is 13 residues long. The CDR3 DNA reads TGTGCCAGCAGTTACCGGGACAACAATGAGCAGTTCTTC. It specifies CASSYRDNNEQFF.

This clonotype was recorded many times. The chain is built from TRBV7-8 and TRBJ2-3, with TRBD2 matching over 8 bases. The CDR3 runs to 14 residues. Germline V CDR1 and CDR2: SGHVS, FQNEAQ. Trimming removed 2 bases from V and 5 bases from J; junction bases left unmatched: 3. CDR3 nucleotide sequence: TGTGCCAGCAGCTTACGGCGGGGGGTAGATACGCAGTATTTT. It is translated as CASSLRRGVDTQYF.

Concerning this clonotype itself: A read error is the likely source, as a far larger clone sits one nucleotide away. V is TRBV6-1 and J is TRBJ1-5, with 7 positions matching TRBD1. The CDR3 covers 15 residues. CDR1 is MNHNS, CDR2 SASEGT, per germline. V trimming: 5 bases; J trimming: 5 bases; junction bases outside the gene matches: 9. CDR3 DNA sequence: TGTGCCAGCAGTAAAGACAGGGAGTCGTATCAGCCCCAGCATTTT. Its translation is CASSKDRESYQPQHF.

The J gene is TRBJ2-2, the V gene TRBV24-1, with D possibly called TRBD1 or TRBD2 (5 bases each). Germline CDR1 KGHDR, CDR2 SFDVKD. The V end lost 9 bases, the J end lost 1 base, and 11 bases lay between the germline ends. The CDR3 is 14 residues long. This CDR3 is CATGTQGNTGELFF. The CDR3 bases are TGTGCCACCGGGACCCAGGGGAACACCGGGGAGCTGTTTTTT.

This clonotype has a handful of counts. V is TRBV28 and J is TRBJ1-5; D is ambiguous. Trimming shortened V by 6 bases and J by 1 base, and 7 bases separated the two germline ends. CDR1 MDHEN and CDR2 SYDVKM come from the germline V gene. CDR3 length equals 13 residues. CDR3 nucleotides: TGTGCCAGCAGGTGGGGAAGCAATCAGCCCCAGCATTTT. It encodes CASRWGSNQPQHF.

The genes are TRBV15 and TRBJ1-4; weak D call: TRBD1 (5 bases). The CDR3 consists of 15 residues. The V end was cut by 3 bases, the J end by 10 bases, with 18 bases between. Germline V gene sequence: CDR1 LNHNV, CDR2 YYDKDF (reference sequence). The CDR3 region is CATSSPRGTAAKLFF. The DNA for the CDR3 is TGTGCCACCAGCAGCCCGAGGGGCACGGCGGCAAAACTGTTTTTT.

In its sample, this clonotype was seen many times. The chain combines TRBV19 with TRBJ2-7; D assignment may be TRBD1 or TRBD2 (6 bases each). The V gene's germline CDR1 is LNHDA and CDR2 SQIVND (reference sequence). This CDR3 region has 18 residues. With 5 bases removed from V and 4 bases from J, the gap between germline ends came to 27 bases. The CDR3 DNA reads TGTGCCAGTAGTCCCGGACAAGGGGGGTTCCCAGGATATTACGAGCAGTACTTC. Protein product: CASSPGQGGFPGYYEQYF. Full variable domain (remainder filled in from reference TRBV19 and TRBJ2-7): DGGITQSPKYLFRKEGQNVTLSCEQNLNHDAMYWYRQDPGQGLRLIYYSQIVNDFQKGDIAEGYSVSREKKESFPLTVTSAQKNPTAFYLCASSPGQGGFPGYYEQYFGPGTRLTVT.

This clonotype was detected ten times or more. The chain couples TRBV3-1 to TRBJ2-4, with 14 bases that match TRBD2. The CDR3 loop spans 19 amino acids. Germline lookup yields CDR1 LGHDT and CDR2 YNNKEL (reference sequence). J lost 2 bases, V lost 1 base, and 7 bases had no gene match. The CDR3 spells CASSQAGLAGAGSKNIQYF. CDR3 in DNA: TGTGCCAGCAGCCAAGCGGGACTAGCGGGGGCCGGGTCCAAAAACATTCAGTACTTC.

This clonotype was counted a few times. This chain links TRBV6-9 with TRBJ2-2; either TRBD1 or TRBD2 may supply D (5 bases each). The CDR3 consists of 14 residues. The germline gives CDR1 MNHGY, CDR2 SVAAGI. The V end was cut by 3 bases, the J end by 4 bases, with 9 bases between. DNA of the CDR3: TGTGCCAGCAGTTACGGGACGCTCACCGGGGAGCTGTTTTTT. As protein: CASSYGTLTGELFF.

This clonotype turned up a few times. V usage is TRBV6-1 and J usage is TRBJ2-7, with D perhaps TRBD1 (6 bases). Trimming shortened V by 2 bases and J by 4 bases, and 9 bases separated the two germline ends. Germline V lookup: CDR1 MNHNS, CDR2 SASEGT. This CDR3 is 13 amino acids long. The CDR3 DNA reads TGTGCCAGCAGTGAAACAGGGTGGTACGAGCAGTACTTC. It translates to CASSETGWYEQYF.

Ten or more counts support this clonotype. This chain joins TRBV28 and TRBJ2-3; D is possibly TRBD1 or TRBD2 (5 bases each). CDR3 length: 14 residues. Trimming stripped 5 bases from V and 6 bases from J, with 15 bases between. Germline CDR1 MDHEN, CDR2 SYDVKM. The CDR3 nucleotides read TGTGCCAGCAGTCCCCCGGGACGGCCGGATACGCAGTATTTT. It specifies CASSPPGRPDTQYF.

V usage is TRBV5-5 and J usage is TRBJ2-3, with 9 bases aligning to TRBD2. V gave up 5 bases and J gave up 4 bases; unmatched junction bases: 11. The length of the CDR3 is 16 residues. Looked up from germline, CDR1 is SGHKS and CDR2 is YYEKEE (reference sequence). This CDR3 reads CASSQIGGGGADTQYF. CDR3 nucleotide sequence: TGTGCCAGCAGTCAAATTGGTGGCGGGGGGGCAGATACGCAGTATTTT. The whole variable domain, remainder taken from reference TRBV5-5 and TRBJ2-3, is DAGVTQSPTHLIKTRGQQVTLRCSPISGHKSVSWYQQVLGQGPQFIFQYYEKEERGRGNFPDRFSARQFPNYSSELNVNALLLGDSALYLCASSQIGGGGADTQYFGPGTRLTVL.

The rearrangement joins TRBV29-1 to TRBJ2-5, with 7 bases that match TRBD2. J gave up 1 base and V 6 bases, and 5 bases lay outside the gene matches. This CDR3 contains 13 residues. Germline CDR1 is SQVTM and CDR2 is ANQGSEA. The CDR3 bases are TGCAGCGTAAAGCGGGAACCCCAAGAGACCCAGTACTTC. Translating it yields CSVKREPQETQYF.

This clonotype occurred many times. V gene TRBV2 combines with J gene TRBJ2-5; 12 bases are a match to TRBD1. CDR3 length: 15 amino acids. V lost 6 bases, J lost 4 bases, and 6 bases stayed unmatched. Germline CDR1 is SNHLY and CDR2 is FYNNEI. Here the CDR3 reads CASSKGQGAGETQYF. The CDR3 nucleotides are TGTGCCAGCAGCAAGGGACAGGGGGCGGGAGAGACCCAGTACTTC.

V gene TRBV2 combines with J gene TRBJ2-2; either TRBD1 or TRBD2 may fit D (6 bases each). From germline, CDR1 is SNHLY and CDR2 FYNNEI. The CDR3 covers 17 residues. The germline V and J ends were trimmed by 4 bases and 6 bases, with 21 bases remaining between them. The CDR3 is CASSAPVGGVFAGELFF. CDR3 DNA sequence: TGTGCCAGCAGTGCCCCGGTGGGGGGCGTGTTTGCCGGGGAGCTGTTTTTT.

The gene calls are TRBV6-1 and TRBJ1-4; perhaps TRBD1 as D (6 bases). The CDR3 length is 14 residues. Trimming removed 5 bases from V and 7 bases from J, with 14 bases in between. CDR1 and CDR2 from the germline V gene are MNHNS and SASEGT. CDR3 sequence (DNA): TGTGCCAGCAGTACCACAGGGAGAACTGAAAAACTGTTTTTT. Amino acid sequence: CASSTTGRTEKLFF.

This sequence joins TRBV2 and TRBJ2-1, with TRBD1 matching 8 bases. Germline CDR1 reads SNHLY; CDR2 reads FYNNEI. CDR3 length equals 14 residues. V shed 5 bases and J 5 bases; nucleotides not matched to a gene: 5. The CDR3 DNA follows: TGTGCCAGCAGTCGGGACAGGCAAGACAATGAGCAGTTCTTC. Amino acid sequence: CASSRDRQDNEQFF.

This clonotype showed up just a few times. This chain joins TRBV20-1 and TRBJ1-3; no clear D. Germline CDR1 is DFQATT and CDR2 is SNEGSKA (reference sequence). This CDR3 is built from 14 residues. The V and J ends lost 3 bases and 7 bases respectively, with 16 bases between them. This CDR3 is CSARPDGAGNTIYF. CDR3 bases: TGCAGTGCTAGGCCCGACGGTGCGGGGAACACCATATATTTT.

This clonotype was picked up many times. V is TRBV12-3 or TRBV12-4 and J is TRBJ1-1; TRBD1 might be the D (6 bases). CDR3 length: 13 residues. Trimming removed 3 bases at V and 6 bases at J, with 11 bases between. CDR3 protein: CASSFWGQPEAFF. DNA of the CDR3: TGTGCCAGCAGTTTCTGGGGGCAGCCTGAAGCTTTCTTT.

Ten or more counts support this clonotype. The chain combines TRBV18 with TRBJ2-7, with a weak D call TRBD2 (6 bases). The CDR3 runs to 14 residues. Germline V gene data show CDR1 as KGHSH and CDR2 as LQKENI. The ends were cut back, 6 bases at V and 2 bases at J, with 14 bases in the middle. The CDR3, as DNA: TGTGCCAGCTCCGCGGACTATGCCCCCTACGAGCAGTACTTC. Its translation: CASSADYAPYEQYF. Filled out from reference TRBV18 and TRBJ2-7, the complete variable domain reads NAGVMQNPRHLVRRRGQEARLRCSPMKGHSHVYWYRQLPEEGLKFMVYLQKENIIDESGMPKERFSAEFPKEGPSILRIQQVVRGDSAAYFCASSADYAPYEQYFGPGTRLTVT.

V is TRBV5-1 and J is TRBJ2-6, with D unresolved. Trimming took 4 bases from V and 0 from J, leaving 11 bases between them. Germline assignment: CDR1 SGHRS and CDR2 YFSETQ. The CDR3 runs 16 residues. The CDR3 is CASSLTLNSGANVLTF. CDR3 nucleotide sequence: TGCGCCAGCAGCCTTACCTTAAACTCTGGGGCCAACGTCCTGACTTTC.

This clonotype occurred a few times. One end of the junction does not line up with germline, which may come from a read error. The chain links TRBV20-1 to TRBJ1-1; a weak D match, TRBD1 (5 bases). The CDR3 totals 14 residues. The germline V gene encodes CDR1 DFQATT and CDR2 SNEGSKA (reference sequence). CDR3 in DNA: TGCAGTGCTAGGGGGCTTCAGGTGGGCACTGAAGCTTCCTTT. Translated, it gives CSARGLQVGTEASF.

This clonotype was detected many times. This chain connects TRBV6-2 or TRBV6-3 to TRBJ1-5; D is unclear. Per the germline V gene, CDR1 is MNHEY and CDR2 is SVGEGT. This CDR3 has 14 residues. Trimming took 6 bases from V and 0 from J, leaving 9 bases between them. The CDR3 loop is CASRAGVSNQPQHF. As DNA, the CDR3 is TGTGCCAGCAGGGCAGGAGTTAGCAATCAGCCCCAGCATTTT.

This clonotype was counted many times. V gene TRBV18 combines with J gene TRBJ2-7; 11 positions agree with TRBD2. J lost 3 bases, V lost 6 bases, and 7 bases had no gene match. In germline, CDR1 is KGHSH, CDR2 LQKENI. This CDR3 has 15 residues. CDR3: CASSPQTSGVYEQYF. CDR3 DNA: TGTGCCAGCTCTCCTCAGACTAGCGGGGTCTACGAGCAGTACTTC. The full variable domain, completed using reference TRBV18 and TRBJ2-7, is NAGVMQNPRHLVRRRGQEARLRCSPMKGHSHVYWYRQLPEEGLKFMVYLQKENIIDESGMPKERFSAEFPKEGPSILRIQQVVRGDSAAYFCASSPQTSGVYEQYFGPGTRLTVT.

This clonotype occurred many times. This sequence joins TRBV12-3 or TRBV12-4 and TRBJ2-5, with TRBD1 as a possible D gene (6 bases). This CDR3 spans 14 amino acids. V lost 6 bases to trimming and J lost 1 base, with 12 bases between them. DNA of the CDR3: TGTGCCAGCAGCCTCGTAGGGGGCCAAGAGACCCAGTACTTC. It translates to CASSLVGGQETQYF.

The table lists this clonotype with many counts. The rearrangement uses TRBV24-1 and TRBJ2-1; 9 nucleotides agree with TRBD2. CDR1 and CDR2 from the germline V gene are KGHDR and SFDVKD. J lost 10 bases, V lost 3 bases, and 15 bases had no gene match. The length of the CDR3 is 17 residues. The CDR3 spells CATSDRRTSVGVGEQFF. CDR3 DNA: TGTGCCACCAGTGATCGTAGGACTAGCGTGGGGGTGGGCGAGCAGTTCTTC.